The 2 T cell receptor beta chains presented below share a single source sample, sequenced in a study of T cell responses to AZD1222 COVID-19 vaccine. Sequenced by immunoSEQ multiplex PCR; TCRdb stores in-frame clones only, minus some. The table lists around 130,000 clones, approximately 85% of them singletons. The material sequenced was peripheral blood, taken on day 0 of AZD1222 vaccination. These receptors were obtained from an adult in good health.

The chain links TRBV7-9 to TRBJ2-3; 11 nucleotides agree with TRBD2. Germline CDR1 SEHNR, CDR2 FQNEAQ (reference sequence). Losses at the gene ends were 4 bases for V and 6 bases for J; bases not matched to a gene: 6. The CDR3 is 15 residues long. CDR3 protein: CASSSLAGAGDTQYF. The CDR3 nucleotides are TGTGCCAGCAGCTCACTAGCGGGGGCGGGGGATACGCAGTATTTT.

The chain combines TRBV19 with TRBJ2-3; D is ambiguous. Germline lookup yields CDR1 LNHDA and CDR2 SQIVND (reference sequence). The CDR3 is 14 residues long. V was shortened by 7 bases and J by 0 bases, with 11 bases between the two germline ends. CDR3 DNA: TGTGCCAGTAAAGAGACCCGTAGCACAGATACGCAGTATTTT. Amino acids: CASKETRSTDTQYF.